This T cell receptor (beta chain) was captured by sequencing in a study of chemoradiotherapy in HPV16-positive cancers (dated by TCRdb to about 2022). Looking at the study overall: Functional T-cell assays on cells from two HPV16-positive patients defined candidate HPV-specific T-cell clones and common TCR motifs. The candidate HPV-specific TCRs and motifs were then tracked in TCR repertoires from roughly 86 patients with HPV-related cancers. The study asked whether T-cell immunity to the HPV oncoproteins E6 and E7 changes during chemoradiotherapy and whether this immunity affects survival.

The investigation overall reported the following: Expansion of candidate HPV-specific clones and E7-related TCR motifs was observed in the tumor microenvironment during treatment, whereas no such expansion was observed for non-HPV-specific T cells. Improved recurrence-free survival in HPV16-positive patients was associated with expansion of HPV-responsive T cells during chemoradiotherapy. The functional definition of HPV-specific T cells came from only a couple of HPV16-positive patients, and the survival association was reported for HPV16-positive patients.

On this clone: Its antigen is unknown. No much larger clone exists at a distance of one base, and base qualities are not known.

V loses 4 bases at its end and J loses 5 bases; junction bases beyond the gene matches: 14. As encoded in the germline V gene, CDR1 is SGHRS while CDR2 is YFSETQ. The CDR3 runs 16 residues from the cysteine to the phenylalanine. Only the CDR3 DNA is retained, 48 bases long and in frame from the first base. Because repertoires were sampled repeatedly during chemoradiotherapy, clonal expansion in the tumor microenvironment could be followed. The library was generated by the immunoSEQ multiplex PCR assay. The clones in this table, taken by TCRdb from immuneACCESS, are in-frame only. Not every clone is retained; where verified, under half of the shortfall comes from an unresolved V gene, and the cause of the rest is unknown. This sample has 40,000 to 65,000 clones in its table, and over 85% of those were observed once. Jointly, the top ten make up around 3.5% of the sample.

Here the sequenced sample was blood, taken from a patient who underwent chemoradiotherapy. The sequence is built from TRBV5-1 and TRBJ1-2; 7 central nucleotides agree with TRBD1. This sequence originates from a human donor with HPV-associated anogenital cancer. CDR3 sequence: CASSRRNQGEEYGYTF. The DNA sequence is as follows: TGCGCCAGCAGCCGACGGAATCAGGGGGAAGAATATGGCTACACCTTC.